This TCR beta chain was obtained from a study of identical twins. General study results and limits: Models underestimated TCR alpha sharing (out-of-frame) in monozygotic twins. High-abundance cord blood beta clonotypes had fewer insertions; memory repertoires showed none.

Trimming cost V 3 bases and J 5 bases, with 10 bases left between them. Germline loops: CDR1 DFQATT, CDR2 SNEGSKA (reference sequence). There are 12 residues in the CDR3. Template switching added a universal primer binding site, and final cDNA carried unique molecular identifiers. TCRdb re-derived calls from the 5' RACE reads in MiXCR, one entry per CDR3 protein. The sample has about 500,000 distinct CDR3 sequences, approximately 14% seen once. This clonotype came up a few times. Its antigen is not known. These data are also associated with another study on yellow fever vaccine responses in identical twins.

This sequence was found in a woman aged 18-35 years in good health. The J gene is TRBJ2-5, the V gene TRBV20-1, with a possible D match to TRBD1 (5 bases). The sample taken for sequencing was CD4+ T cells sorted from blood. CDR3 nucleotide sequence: TGCAGTGCTAGTTTAGGACATGAGACCCAGTACTTC. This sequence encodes CSASLGHETQYF.